These 12 T cell receptor beta chains were all obtained from the same sample, sequenced in a study of vaccination effects on CD4 cells after COVID-19. Antigens of these TCRs are unknown. A roughly 11-day culture period preceded the isolation of CD4+ T cells. All study participants received two doses of BNT162b2 or mRNA-1273 vaccine. The protocol was immunoSEQ multiplex PCR, while the TCRdb copy is restricted to in-frame clones and leaves out a portion. The sample lists about 57,000 clones; under 85% were seen once. The source was CD4+ T cells from PBMCs cultured without peptide, collected after COVID-19 vaccination. The receptors were gathered from a human donor who received a COVID-19 vaccine.

The gene calls are TRBV7-2 and TRBJ1-1; 8 bases fit TRBD1. CDR3 length: 15 residues. Germline CDR1 SGHTA, CDR2 FQGNSA. Unmatched junction bases numbered 8, after V lost 4 bases and J lost 4 bases. CDR3 loop: CASSSPPGQGTEAFF. CDR3 nucleotide sequence: TGTGCCAGCAGCTCACCCCCCGGACAGGGCACTGAAGCTTTCTTT. Looking up the rest from reference TRBV7-2 and TRBJ1-1 gives the full variable domain: GAGVSQSPSNKVTEKGKDVELRCDPISGHTALYWYRQSLGQGLEFLIYFQGNSAPDKSGLPSDRFSAERTGGSVSTLTIQRTQQEDSAVYLCASSSPPGQGTEAFFGQGTRLTVV.

This chain connects TRBV7-9 to TRBJ2-1; 7 bases are shared with TRBD1. The CDR3 spans 18 residues. V trimming: 2 bases; J trimming: 0 bases; junction bases outside the gene matches: 10. CDR1 and CDR2 from the germline V gene are SEHNR and FQNEAQ (reference sequence). Here the CDR3 DNA reads TGTGCCAGCAGCTTATTAGGGGGCCGGTCTAGCTCCTACAATGAGCAGTTCTTC. Amino acid sequence: CASSLLGGRSSSYNEQFF. Looking up the rest from reference TRBV7-9 and TRBJ2-1 gives the full variable domain: DTGVSQNPRHKITKRGQNVTFRCDPISEHNRLYWYRQTLGQGPEFLTYFQNEAQLEKSRLLSDRFSAERPKGSFSTLEIQRTEQGDSAMYLCASSLLGGRSSSYNEQFFGPGTRLTVL.

The V gene is TRBV7-9, the J gene TRBJ2-2; 12 bases agree with TRBD2. V trimming: 7 bases; J trimming: 6 bases; junction bases outside the gene matches: 9. Germline CDR1 and CDR2: SEHNR and FQNEAQ (reference sequence). The CDR3 covers 16 residues. The CDR3 DNA sequence: TGTGCCAGCACCACGTCTAGCGGGAGGGCCTCCGGGGAGCTGTTTTTT. Protein sequence: CASTTSSGRASGELFF.

This clone was seen just once. This rearrangement joins TRBV6-1 to TRBJ2-7; D gene unclear. CDR3 length: 11 amino acids. The germline V gene has CDR1 MNHNS and CDR2 SASEGT. Between the trimmed V and J ends, which lost 0 bases and 11 bases, there was a span of 8 bases. For the CDR3, the DNA is TGTGCCAGCAGTGAAGCGCAGTTGGAGTACTTC. It is translated as CASSEAQLEYF.

CDR3 loop: CASSVTGNYEQYF. The DNA of the CDR3 is TGTGCCAGCAGTGTGACAGGGAACTACGAGCAGTACTTC. The chain couples TRBV7-2 to TRBJ2-7; 7 nucleotides align to TRBD1. J gave up 3 bases and V 6 bases, and 5 bases lay outside the gene matches. The V gene's germline CDR1 is SGHTA and CDR2 FQGNSA. The CDR3 has 13 residues.

The chain links TRBV7-2 to TRBJ2-2; D is perhaps TRBD1 (7 bases). This CDR3 comprises 14 residues. Germline V gene data show CDR1 as SGHTA and CDR2 as FQGNSA. V gave up 5 bases and J gave up 16 bases, with 23 bases separating them. DNA of the CDR3: TGTGCCAGCAGCGAAGGGGGACTCAGGGGGGTGTCGTTTTTT. It specifies CASSEGGLRGVSFF.

V usage is TRBV7-2 and J usage is TRBJ2-4; 12 bases match TRBD2. Germline lookup yields CDR1 SGHTA and CDR2 FQGNSA. V was pared by 2 bases and J by 10 bases, with 6 bases of the junction left unmatched. The CDR3 extends over 15 amino acids. CDR3 sequence reads: CASSLSSGGALIQYF. The CDR3 coding sequence is TGTGCCAGCAGCTTATCTAGCGGGGGGGCTCTGATTCAGTACTTC.

This chain joins TRBV4-2 and TRBJ2-7; D perhaps matches TRBD2 (5 bases). V lost 0 bases and J lost 3, with 6 bases in between. Germline V gene sequence: CDR1 LGHNA, CDR2 YNFKEQ. The CDR3 length is 13 residues. The CDR3, as DNA: TGTGCCAGCAGCCAAGATGCGGGCTACGAGCAGTACTTC. Protein product: CASSQDAGYEQYF.

This clone was seen only once. This chain uses TRBV30 with TRBJ1-4; D might be TRBD1 (5 bases). Trimming shortened V by 5 bases and J by 10 bases, and 11 bases separated the two germline ends. Germline V lookup: CDR1 GTSNPN, CDR2 SVGIG (reference sequence). The CDR3 is 11 amino acids. CDR3 residues: CAWGSTAKLFF. The CDR3 region has the DNA TGTGCCTGGGGCTCGACAGCAAAACTGTTTTTT.

The genes are TRBV7-9 and TRBJ2-3, with 15 bases aligning to TRBD2. There are 17 residues in the CDR3. In germline, CDR1 is SEHNR, CDR2 FQNEAQ (reference sequence). The V gene end was trimmed by 5 bases and the J gene end by 5 bases; junction bases not matched to a gene: 8. The CDR3 region has the DNA TGTGCCAGCAGCCTAGGACTAGCGGGAGGGCCAGGAGATACGCAGTATTTT. It encodes CASSLGLAGGPGDTQYF. Combining the CDR3 with reference TRBV7-9 and TRBJ2-3 gives the whole variable domain DTGVSQNPRHKITKRGQNVTFRCDPISEHNRLYWYRQTLGQGPEFLTYFQNEAQLEKSRLLSDRFSAERPKGSFSTLEIQRTEQGDSAMYLCASSLGLAGGPGDTQYFGPGTRLTVL.

This chain connects TRBV11-2 to TRBJ2-7; TRBD1 might be the D (6 bases). Trimming left V 0 bases short and J 11 bases short, with 26 bases between. The CDR3 is made up of 17 amino acids. Germline V lookup: CDR1 SGHAT, CDR2 FQNNGV. CDR3 residues: CASSLDWDNGPTGPKYF. CDR3 sequence (DNA): TGTGCCAGCAGCTTAGATTGGGACAATGGTCCAACCGGGCCGAAGTACTTC.

The chain carries TRBV5-1 and TRBJ2-3; no reliable D call. The CDR3 has 13 residues. V lost 0 bases to trimming and J lost 3 bases, with 5 bases between them. Germline V gives CDR1 SGHRS, CDR2 YFSETQ. Here the CDR3 DNA reads TGCGCCAGCAGCTTGGCCGTGACAGATACGCAGTATTTT. This translates into CASSLAVTDTQYF. The whole variable domain, filled in from reference TRBV5-1 and TRBJ2-3, reads KAGVTQTPRYLIKTRGQQVTLSCSPISGHRSVSWYQQTPGQGLQFLFEYFSETQRNKGNFPGRFSGRQFSNSRSEMNVSTLELGDSALYLCASSLAVTDTQYFGPGTRLTVL.